This TCR beta chain came from a study of control samples from healthy donors and cancer patients. V dropped 6 bases and J dropped 6 bases, with 17 bases sitting between them. The CDR3 totals 13 residues. The germline V gene encodes CDR1 SQVTM and CDR2 ANQGSEA. Measured with immunoSEQ multiplex PCR; TCRdb has only the in-frame clones, and not every one. This sample yields some 170,000 clones, of which under 96% are seen a single time; 1% belongs to the top ten. The sequenced material came from blood. The receptor was isolated from a woman aged 30 to 39 in good health. This rearrangement joins TRBV29-1 to TRBJ2-5; the D is unclear. This chain's CDR3 is CSVPLPAAKTQYF. The CDR3 DNA reads TGCAGCGTCCCCCTCCCGGCAGCGAAGACCCAGTACTTC.